The 26 T cell receptor beta chains below come from one sample, sequenced in a study of neurological immune-mediated disorders. MiXCR was run by TCRdb on the 5' RACE reads, yielding one entry per CDR3 protein. The table has 50,000 to 65,000 distinct CDR3 sequences, 3% to 4.5% seen once; the top ten hold 1.5% to 2%. The sample consisted of PBMCs. The receptors were gathered from a man aged 30-40 years with multiple sclerosis.

In its sample, this clonotype was seen once. The rearrangement joins TRBV6-2 or TRBV6-3 to TRBJ2-1, with 10 bases lining up with TRBD2. Germline CDR1 MNHEY, CDR2 SVGEGT. The CDR3 totals 15 residues. With V trimmed by 6 bases and J by 2 bases, 4 bases remained unmatched. The CDR3 DNA sequence: TGTGCCAGCAGACCCAGCGGGGGGGCCTACAATGAGCAGTTCTTC. As protein: CASRPSGGAYNEQFF.

This clonotype was picked up many times. CDR3 sequence: CASSTRTGDEKLFF. In DNA form, the CDR3 reads TGTGCCAGCAGCACCCGGACAGGGGACGAAAAACTGTTTTTT. The J gene is TRBJ1-4, the V gene TRBV7-8; 9 nucleotides agree with TRBD1. J gave up 8 bases and V 5 bases, and 6 bases lay outside the gene matches. Germline-derived CDR1 and CDR2 are SGHVS and FQNEAQ. This CDR3 is built from 14 residues. Full variable domain (rest looked up from reference TRBV7-8 and TRBJ1-4): GAGVSQSPRYKVAKRGQDVALRCDPISGHVSLFWYQQALGQGPEFLTYFQNEAQLDKSGLPSDRFFAERPEGSVSTLKIQRTQQEDSAVYLCASSTRTGDEKLFFGSGTQLSVL.

This clonotype showed up many times. This chain links TRBV6-5 with TRBJ2-7, with D tentatively TRBD1 or TRBD2 (6 bases each). Germline CDR1 MNHEY, CDR2 SVGAGI. V was trimmed by 9 bases and J by 6 bases, leaving 12 bases between them. CDR3 length equals 11 residues. CDR3 bases: TGTGCCAGTTGCGGAGGGGGCGAGCAGTACTTC. This sequence encodes CASCGGGEQYF.

This clonotype was seen more than once but under ten times. Being one base from a much bigger clone, this may be a read error. A read error is likely, as this CDR3 ends without the conserved phenylalanine or tryptophan. The chain recombines TRBV20-1 with TRBJ2-7, with a possible D match to TRBD1 (7 bases). There are 12 residues in the CDR3. The V gene lost 6 bases and the J gene lost 6 bases, with 15 bases spanning the gap. Germline V gene sequence: CDR1 DFQATT, CDR2 SNEGSKA (reference sequence). The CDR3 loop is CSAMEGAREQYI. CDR3 sequence (DNA): TGCAGTGCCATGGAGGGGGCCCGCGAGCAGTACATC.

This clonotype has ten or more counts. The chain joins TRBV9 to TRBJ1-1; D perhaps matches TRBD1 (5 bases). The germline V gene encodes CDR1 SGDLS and CDR2 YYNGEE. The CDR3 totals 14 residues. V was clipped by 7 bases and J by 3 bases, with 16 bases between them. As DNA, the CDR3 is TGTGCCAGCGTTCGGGGAGGGGCGGACACTGAAGCTTTCTTT. Translation: CASVRGGADTEAFF.

This clonotype was picked up many times. The V gene is TRBV29-1, the J gene TRBJ1-6; no reliable D call. With 5 bases removed from V and 7 bases from J, the gap between germline ends came to 12 bases. This CDR3 has 13 amino acids. The germline CDR1 and CDR2 sequences are SQVTM and ANQGSEA. The CDR3 spells CSVRRTENSPLHF. CDR3 nucleotide sequence: TGCAGCGTTAGGAGAACAGAGAATTCACCCCTCCACTTT.

The sample holds many counts of this clonotype. The J gene is TRBJ1-1, the V gene TRBV7-3; 9 bases match TRBD1. The CDR3 covers 14 residues. The germline CDR1 and CDR2 sequences are SGHTA and FQGTGA. Unmatched junction bases numbered 1, after V lost 1 base and J lost 4 bases. The chain's CDR3 is CASSLRQGVTEAFF. The CDR3 coding sequence is TGTGCCAGCAGCTTAAGACAGGGGGTCACTGAAGCTTTCTTT.

The chain has TRBV29-1 and TRBJ2-5; D perhaps matches TRBD1 (5 bases). Germline V gene lookup returns CDR1 SQVTM and CDR2 ANQGSEA. The CDR3 length is 12 residues. V was shortened by 1 base and J by 5 bases, with 8 bases between the two germline ends. The CDR3 spells CSVEGQSETQYF. The CDR3 nucleotides read TGCAGCGTTGAAGGACAGTCGGAGACCCAGTACTTC. Complete variable domain (other parts from reference TRBV29-1 and TRBJ2-5): SAVISQKPSRDICQRGTSLTIQCQVDSQVTMMFWYRQQPGQSLTLIATANQGSEATYESGFVIDKFPISRPNLTFSTLTVSNMSPEDSSIYLCSVEGQSETQYFGPGTRLLVL.

This clonotype was seen ten or more times. The chain joins TRBV20-1 to TRBJ1-2; 7 nucleotides align to TRBD1. Germline CDR1 reads DFQATT; CDR2 reads SNEGSKA (reference sequence). J gave up 3 bases and V 5 bases, and 3 bases lay outside the gene matches. CDR3 length: 12 amino acids. The CDR3 nucleotides are TGCAGTGCTTCCGACAGGGACTATGGCTACACCTTC. This translates into CSASDRDYGYTF.

This clonotype was found many times. The chain uses TRBV15 and TRBJ1-4, with D maybe TRBD1 (5 bases). Between the trimmed V and J ends, which lost 5 bases and 1 base, there was a span of 14 bases. Germline CDR1 LNHNV, CDR2 YYDKDF (reference sequence). This CDR3 is built from 16 residues. The CDR3 is CATSVGAGGTNEKLFF. The CDR3 region has the DNA TGTGCCACCAGCGTAGGAGCGGGGGGAACTAATGAAAAACTGTTTTTT.

This clonotype was detected ten times or more. The chain couples TRBV9 to TRBJ2-2; the D is unclear. Germline V CDR1 and CDR2: SGDLS, YYNGEE. CDR3 length: 13 amino acids. Trimming removed 7 bases from V and 0 bases from J, with 7 bases in between. CDR3: CASRGANTGELFF. The DNA for the CDR3 is TGTGCCAGCCGTGGGGCGAACACCGGGGAGCTGTTTTTT.

This clonotype was detected ten times or more. The V call is TRBV12-3 or TRBV12-4, the J call TRBJ1-2, with 12 bases identical to TRBD1. Germline trimming cut 6 bases from V and 7 bases from J; bases unmatched to any gene: 3. The CDR3 has 13 residues. The CDR3 DNA sequence: TGTGCCAGCAGCCGGGACAGGGGGCCTGGCTACACCTTC. Amino acids: CASSRDRGPGYTF.

This clonotype was found a few times. This rearrangement joins TRBV27 to TRBJ2-7, with a weak D call TRBD1 (5 bases). Germline V gene sequence: CDR1 MNHEY, CDR2 SMNVEV (reference sequence). The CDR3 consists of 13 residues. V dropped 2 bases and J dropped 1 base, with 6 bases sitting between them. CDR3 coding DNA: TGTGCCAGCAGTTTAAGGGGTTCCTACGAGCAGTACTTC. Protein product: CASSLRGSYEQYF.

A few counts support this clonotype. The chain links TRBV9 to TRBJ2-3; D might be TRBD1 or TRBD2, each matching 6 bases. Germline V gene sequence: CDR1 SGDLS, CDR2 YYNGEE. Trimming took 3 bases from V and 5 from J, leaving 16 bases between them. There are 15 residues in the CDR3. The CDR3 DNA reads as TGTGCCAGCAGCGGGGGGCGGAGGGACGGAGATACGCAGTATTTT. Translating it yields CASSGGRRDGDTQYF.

In this sample, this clonotype turned up many times. The chain is built from TRBV5-1 and TRBJ2-1, with D maybe TRBD2 (6 bases). V dropped 1 base and J dropped 4 bases, with 12 bases sitting between them. Germline V lookup: CDR1 SGHRS, CDR2 YFSETQ. The CDR3 is 15 residues long. The chain's CDR3 is CASSLNGGPYNEQFF. For the CDR3, the DNA is TGCGCCAGCAGCTTGAACGGGGGTCCATACAATGAGCAGTTCTTC.

Ten or more counts support this clonotype. The chain recombines TRBV6-2 or TRBV6-3 with TRBJ2-4; D is perhaps TRBD1 or TRBD2 (5 bases each). The V end lost 6 bases, the J end lost 3 bases, and 18 bases lay between the germline ends. CDR3 size: 16 residues. The germline CDR1 and CDR2 sequences are MNHEY and SVGEGT. DNA for the CDR3: TGTGCCAGCAGCGCGCGTAAGAGGGGTGACAAAAACATTCAGTACTTC. It yields the protein CASSARKRGDKNIQYF.

The sample holds many counts of this clonotype. The chain joins TRBV28 to TRBJ1-5; D is perhaps TRBD1 (5 bases). The length of the CDR3 is 17 residues. Germline V gene data show CDR1 as MDHEN and CDR2 as SYDVKM. V shed 6 bases and J shed 3 bases, with 21 bases lying between them. The CDR3 reads CASRFTSPPGLNQPQHF. For the CDR3, the DNA is TGTGCCAGCAGATTCACCTCCCCACCGGGACTCAATCAGCCCCAGCATTTT. The full variable domain, its missing parts supplied by reference TRBV28 and TRBJ1-5, is DVKVTQSSRYLVKRTGEKVFLECVQDMDHENMFWYRQDPGLGLRLIYFSYDVKMKEKGDIPEGYSVSREKKERFSLILESASTNQTSMYLCASRFTSPPGLNQPQHFGDGTRLSIL.

This clonotype was recorded at least ten times. V and J are TRBV5-1 and TRBJ2-3; D not resolved. Per the germline V gene, CDR1 is SGHRS and CDR2 is YFSETQ. Between the trimmed V and J ends, which lost 7 bases and 3 bases, there was a span of 15 bases. The CDR3 has 14 residues. The CDR3 DNA reads as TGCGCCAGCTACCGGACCCCACCGACAGATACGCAGTATTTT. As protein: CASYRTPPTDTQYF.

This clonotype appeared many times. The gene calls are TRBV19 and TRBJ1-1, with TRBD1 identical over 8 bases. The CDR3 is 15 amino acids. After removal of 8 bases from V and 4 bases from J, the junction contained 12 bases not matched to a gene. Looked up from germline, CDR1 is LNHDA and CDR2 is SQIVND (reference sequence). The CDR3 sequence: CASGELETGGTEAFF. In nucleotides, the CDR3 is TGTGCCAGTGGAGAACTAGAAACAGGGGGCACTGAAGCTTTCTTT.

This clonotype was seen many times. The chain joins TRBV20-1 to TRBJ1-1; 11 nucleotides line up with TRBD1. V trimming: 3 bases; J trimming: 1 base; junction bases outside the gene matches: 4. Germline-derived CDR1 and CDR2 are DFQATT and SNEGSKA (reference sequence). The CDR3 is 15 amino acids. The CDR3 spells CSASGDRGTNTEAFF. In nucleotides, the CDR3 is TGCAGTGCTAGTGGGGACAGGGGGACGAACACTGAAGCTTTCTTT.

This clonotype was seen at least ten times. The chain employs TRBV12-3 or TRBV12-4 and TRBJ1-5, with D uncertain. The CDR3 covers 14 residues. V lost 5 bases and J 4 bases, leaving 12 bases between the germline ends. The CDR3 is CASSPSTLNQPQHF. The CDR3, as DNA: TGTGCCAGCAGTCCTTCCACACTAAATCAGCCCCAGCATTTT.

This clonotype was picked up many times. The chain has TRBV30 and TRBJ2-3; 9 nucleotides align to TRBD1. Germline V lookup: CDR1 GTSNPN, CDR2 SVGIG (reference sequence). V was pared by 3 bases and J by 6 bases, with 13 bases of the junction left unmatched. This CDR3 is built from 16 residues. The CDR3 loop reads CAWSSGTGNPQDTQYF. In nucleotides, the CDR3 is TGTGCCTGGAGCTCCGGGACAGGGAACCCACAGGATACGCAGTATTTT.

The sample holds many counts of this clonotype. V gene TRBV29-1 combines with J gene TRBJ1-1, with D uncertain. Germline CDR1 is SQVTM and CDR2 is ANQGSEA. Trimming left V 4 bases short and J 3 bases short, with 15 bases between. This CDR3 has 14 residues. The CDR3 DNA is TGCAGCGTTGGGGTCGGGGATTCGGACACTGAAGCTTTCTTT. Protein product: CSVGVGDSDTEAFF.

This clonotype appeared many times. The chain uses TRBV7-8 and TRBJ1-4; no clear D gene. CDR3 length: 12 amino acids. Germline-derived CDR1 and CDR2 are SGHVS and FQNEAQ. Trimming stripped 5 bases from V and 7 bases from J, with 8 bases between. For the CDR3, the DNA is TGTGCCAGCAGCCTCCAGGCTGAAAAACTGTTTTTT. Its protein is CASSLQAEKLFF.

This clonotype was seen at least ten times. This chain uses TRBV3-1 with TRBJ2-1; D is unclear. The V gene's germline CDR1 is LGHDT and CDR2 YNNKEL (reference sequence). The V end lost 6 bases, the J end lost 2 bases, and 5 bases lay between the germline ends. CDR3 length: 12 amino acids. CDR3 nucleotide sequence: TGTGCCAGCAGAGGGCCCTACAATGAGCAGTTCTTC. This encodes CASRGPYNEQFF.

This clonotype has at least ten counts. The rearrangement joins TRBV3-1 to TRBJ2-7, with 10 bases identical to TRBD2. The germline V gene encodes CDR1 LGHDT and CDR2 YNNKEL (reference sequence). The CDR3 is made up of 17 amino acids. The ends lost 1 base at V and 2 bases at J; junction bases unmatched: 8. The CDR3 DNA follows: TGTGCCAGCAGCCAAGCCATTGCACTAGCGGGGACCTACGAGCAGTACTTC. As protein: CASSQAIALAGTYEQYF.